This T cell receptor (beta chain) was sequenced during a study of beta chain features in type 1 diabetes listed by TCRdb under 2018. Background on the whole study: No differences in mean age, gender distribution, total cell number or subset yield were found between patients and healthy donors. Regulatory and stem cell-like memory subsets were isolated from only 8 patients and about eight healthy donors, whereas naive and central memory subsets came from all 28 donors. A total of roughly 100 million sorted cells were examined across all samples, and the number of cells per subset was strongly correlated with RNA yield. In the study, TCRB repertoires of sorted circulating CD4+ T cell subsets from recently diagnosed type 1 diabetes patients were compared with those of matched healthy donors. What the study reported, not specific to this receptor: Because cDNA was sequenced instead of genomic DNA, activated cells with high expression could be over-represented, although the groups did not differ in activation or CD3 levels. Type 1 diabetes patients showed a moderate but significant shortening of TCRB CDR3 length in all four CD4+ subsets. Only small numbers of individuals were included in the HLA sub-analyses, which left unresolved whether HLA type had any influence on TCRB rearrangement. Fewer insertions and more nucleotide deletions at VDJ recombination sites were observed in patients with type 1 diabetes, implying thymic rearrangement abnormalities. Shorter templates might have been favored by PCR, but patient and control samples were amplified and corrected together, so both groups would have been affected equally by any skew. Naive, central memory and regulatory TCRB repertoires appeared to be more similar among patients than among healthy donors.

All of the isolated RNA was reverse transcribed with the High Capacity cDNA Reverse Transcription Kit, so expressed TCRB transcripts were sequenced. Naive, central memory and regulatory T cell samples underwent deep immunoSEQ sequencing, averaging around 3.6 million total reads per sample. Sorted cells were lysed in RLT buffer, and RNA was extracted using DNase-treated RNeasy Micro or Mini kits according to cell number. To prevent cross-contamination, each cell subset was processed individually, whereas patient and healthy donor samples were processed jointly. TCRB sequences were amplified from cDNA with the immunoSEQ multiplex PCR, producing 87-bp fragments spanning the CDR3 region. The amplicons were sequenced using the Illumina HiSeq platform. In the authors' own workflow: PCR bias was corrected computationally using synthetic template baselines, and reads within Hamming distance 2 were collapsed, with unmergeable singletons discarded. Reads were aligned against IMGT to assign V, D and J genes, CDR3 length and insertions or deletions at six rearrangement sites. Within each subset, clonotype counts were normalized to sorted cell number, after which true diversity and Gini coefficients were computed with the tcR R package. The overlap coefficient, calculated on TCRB nucleotide sequences, was used to quantify repertoire sharing. As a proxy for the pre-selection repertoire, out-of-frame TCRB sequences from naive cells were analyzed. As stored in TCRdb, this immuneACCESS dataset retains in-frame rearrangements with V and J assigned. A fraction of the clones does not appear; measured against another copy, unresolved V genes explain less than half of the discrepancy, and the remainder lacks a known reason. V, J and clone size reflect that table, while D and trimming were determined from the DNA. The sample records 850,000 to 900,000 clones, around a sixth of which are singletons. 0.023% of the sample is taken by the ten largest.

The germline V gene specifies MDHEN as CDR1 and SYDVKM as CDR2. The V end loses 7 bases and the J end loses 0 bases, and a stretch of 14 bases separates them. The CDR3 contains 15 residues, cysteine and phenylalanine counted. Kept here is only the CDR3 DNA, which spans 45 bases and is read in frame from base 1. Each donor gave one peripheral blood draw, averaging roughly 100 mL, which was collected into heparinised tubes. A BD FACSAria II was used to sort naive, central memory, regulatory and stem cell-like memory CD4+ T cells with a panel that included CD45RO, CCR7, CD25, CD127, CD95 and CD27. Purity was above 98% for every sorted population. PBMCs were separated immediately by Lymphoprep density gradient centrifugation and were stained directly, without being cultured. So that batch effects would be minimized, each experiment stained and sorted samples in pairs, pairing one healthy donor with one patient.

In the case of this clone: This clone's antigen is unknown. It has no much larger one-base neighbor in the sample; base qualities were not kept.

The sequence links TRBV28 to TRBJ2-3; too little of a D gene remains to name it. The sequenced sample consisted of naive CD4+ T cells from blood. The cell subset or site tag for this specimen amounts to: true naive CD4+ T cells. The TCR originated in a woman younger than 30 in good health. This receptor has the CDR3 CASTVVGPSTDTQYF. The sequenced DNA: TGTGCCAGCACTGTAGTCGGCCCTAGCACAGATACGCAGTATTTT.